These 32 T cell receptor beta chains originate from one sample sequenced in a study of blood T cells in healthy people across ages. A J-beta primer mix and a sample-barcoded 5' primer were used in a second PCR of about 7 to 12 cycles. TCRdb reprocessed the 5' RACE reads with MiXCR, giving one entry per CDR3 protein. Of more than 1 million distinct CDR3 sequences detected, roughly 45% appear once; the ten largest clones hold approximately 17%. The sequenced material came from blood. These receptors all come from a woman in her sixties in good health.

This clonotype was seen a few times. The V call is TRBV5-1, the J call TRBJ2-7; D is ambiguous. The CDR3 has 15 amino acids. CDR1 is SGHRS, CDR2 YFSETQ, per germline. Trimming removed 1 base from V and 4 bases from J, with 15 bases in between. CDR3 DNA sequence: TGCGCCAGCAGCTTGACCCCCCAGGTGGTTTACGAGCAGTACTTC. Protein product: CASSLTPQVVYEQYF. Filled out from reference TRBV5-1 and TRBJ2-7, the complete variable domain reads KAGVTQTPRYLIKTRGQQVTLSCSPISGHRSVSWYQQTPGQGLQFLFEYFSETQRNKGNFPGRFSGRQFSNSRSEMNVSTLELGDSALYLCASSLTPQVVYEQYFGPGTRLTVT.

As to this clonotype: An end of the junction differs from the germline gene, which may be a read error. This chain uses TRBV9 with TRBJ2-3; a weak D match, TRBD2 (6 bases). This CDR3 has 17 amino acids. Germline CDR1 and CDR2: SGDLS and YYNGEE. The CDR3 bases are TGTGCCAGCAGCGTAGCTCCCATAGGGACTGGCACAGATACGCGGTATTTT. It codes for CASSVAPIGTGTDTRYF.

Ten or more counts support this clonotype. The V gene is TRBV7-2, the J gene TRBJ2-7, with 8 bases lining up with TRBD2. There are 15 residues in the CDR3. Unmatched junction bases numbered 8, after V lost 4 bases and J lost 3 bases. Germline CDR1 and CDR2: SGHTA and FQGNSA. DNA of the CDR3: TGTGCCAGCAGCTCGGGTCGGGGGGGCATCTACGAGCAGTACTTC. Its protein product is CASSSGRGGIYEQYF.

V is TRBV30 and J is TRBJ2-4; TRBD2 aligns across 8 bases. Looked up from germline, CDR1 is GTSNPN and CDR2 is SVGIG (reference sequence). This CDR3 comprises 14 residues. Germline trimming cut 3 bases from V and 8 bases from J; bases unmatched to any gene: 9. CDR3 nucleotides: TGTGCCTGGAGCTCGGGGACTAGTCCCCACATTCAGTACTTC. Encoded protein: CAWSSGTSPHIQYF.

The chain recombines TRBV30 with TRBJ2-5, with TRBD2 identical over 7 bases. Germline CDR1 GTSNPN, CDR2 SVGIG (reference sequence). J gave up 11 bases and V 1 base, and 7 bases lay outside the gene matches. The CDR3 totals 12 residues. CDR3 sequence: CAWSDNRRGQYF. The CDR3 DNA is TGTGCCTGGAGTGACAACAGGCGGGGGCAGTACTTC. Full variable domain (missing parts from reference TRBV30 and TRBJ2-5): SQTIHQWPATLVQPVGSPLSLECTVEGTSNPNLYWYRQAAGRGLQLLFYSVGIGQISSEVPQNLSASRPQDRQFILSSKKLLLSDSGFYLCAWSDNRRGQYFGPGTRLLVL.

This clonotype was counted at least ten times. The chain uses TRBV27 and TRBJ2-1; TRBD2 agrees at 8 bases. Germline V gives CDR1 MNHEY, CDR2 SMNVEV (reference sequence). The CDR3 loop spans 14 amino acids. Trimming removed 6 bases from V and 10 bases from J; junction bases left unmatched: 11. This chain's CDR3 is CASSSGRRVGEQFF. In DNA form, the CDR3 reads TGTGCCAGCAGCAGCGGGAGAAGGGTGGGAGAGCAGTTCTTC.

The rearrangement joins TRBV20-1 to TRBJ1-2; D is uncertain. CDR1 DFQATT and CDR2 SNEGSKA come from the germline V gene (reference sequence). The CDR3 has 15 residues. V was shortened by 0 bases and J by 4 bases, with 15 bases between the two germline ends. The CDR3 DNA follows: TGCAGTGCTAGAGATGTAGGAGTCCCGGGCTATGGCTACACCTTC. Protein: CSARDVGVPGYGYTF.

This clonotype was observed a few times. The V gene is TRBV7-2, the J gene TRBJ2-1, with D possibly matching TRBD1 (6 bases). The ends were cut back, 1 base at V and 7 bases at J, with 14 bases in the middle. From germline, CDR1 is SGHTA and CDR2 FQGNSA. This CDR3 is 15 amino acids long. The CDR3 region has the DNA TGTGCCAGCAGCTTAGTATTTGGGGGCTTTAATGAGCAGTTCTTC. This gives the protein CASSLVFGGFNEQFF.

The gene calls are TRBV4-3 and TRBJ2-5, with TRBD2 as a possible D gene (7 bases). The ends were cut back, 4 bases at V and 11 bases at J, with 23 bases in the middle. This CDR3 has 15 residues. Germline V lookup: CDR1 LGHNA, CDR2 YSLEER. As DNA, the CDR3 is TGCGCCAGCAGCCGAGCCCTATCCCAGGGGAGGGAGCAGTACTTC. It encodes CASSRALSQGREQYF.

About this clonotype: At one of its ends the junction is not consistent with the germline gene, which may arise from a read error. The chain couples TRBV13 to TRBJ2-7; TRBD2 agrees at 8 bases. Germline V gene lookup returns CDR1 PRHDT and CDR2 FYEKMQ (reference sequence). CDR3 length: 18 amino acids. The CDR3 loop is CASSVGLGAAGADYEQYF. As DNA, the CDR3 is TGTGCCAGCAGCGTAGGACTGGGGGCAGCGGGAGCCGACTACGAGCAGTACTTC. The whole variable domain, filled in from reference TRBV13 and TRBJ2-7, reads AAGVIQSPRHLIKEKRETATLKCYPIPRHDTVYWYQQGPGQDPQFLISFYEKMQSDKGSIPDRFSAQQFSDYHSELNMSSLELGDSALYFCASSVGLGAAGADYEQYFGPGTRLTVT.

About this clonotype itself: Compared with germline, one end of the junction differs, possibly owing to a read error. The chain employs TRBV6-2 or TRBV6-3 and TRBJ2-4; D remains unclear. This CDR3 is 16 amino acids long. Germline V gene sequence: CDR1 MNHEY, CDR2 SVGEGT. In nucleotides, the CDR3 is TGTGTCAGCAGTACTCGAAGCGATCTAGCCAAAAACATTCAGTACTTC. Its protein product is CVSSTRSDLAKNIQYF.

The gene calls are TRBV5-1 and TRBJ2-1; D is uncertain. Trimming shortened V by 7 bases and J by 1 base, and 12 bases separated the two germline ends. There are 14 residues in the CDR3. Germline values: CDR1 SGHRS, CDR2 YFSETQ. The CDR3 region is CASGIQGSYNEQFF. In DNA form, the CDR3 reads TGCGCCAGCGGCATCCAAGGGTCCTACAATGAGCAGTTCTTC.

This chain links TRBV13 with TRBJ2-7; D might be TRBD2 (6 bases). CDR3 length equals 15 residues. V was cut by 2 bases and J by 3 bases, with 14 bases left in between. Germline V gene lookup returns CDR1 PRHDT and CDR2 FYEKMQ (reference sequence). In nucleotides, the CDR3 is TGTGCCAGCAGCTTAAGAGGGGCCGGGAGCTACGAGCAGTACTTC. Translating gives CASSLRGAGSYEQYF.

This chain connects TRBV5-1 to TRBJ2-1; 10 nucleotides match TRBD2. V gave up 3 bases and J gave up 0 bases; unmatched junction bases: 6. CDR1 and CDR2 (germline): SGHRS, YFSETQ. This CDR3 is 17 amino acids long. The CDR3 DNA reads TGCGCCAGCAGCTCGGGACTAGCGAGGAGCTCCTACAATGAGCAGTTCTTC. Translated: CASSSGLARSSYNEQFF.

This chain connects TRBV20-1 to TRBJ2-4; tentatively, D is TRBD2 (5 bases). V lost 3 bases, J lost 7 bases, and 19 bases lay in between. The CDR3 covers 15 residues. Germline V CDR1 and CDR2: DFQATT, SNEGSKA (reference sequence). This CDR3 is CSASFITGFRNIQYF. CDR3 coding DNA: TGCAGTGCTAGTTTTATTACGGGATTCCGTAACATTCAGTACTTC.

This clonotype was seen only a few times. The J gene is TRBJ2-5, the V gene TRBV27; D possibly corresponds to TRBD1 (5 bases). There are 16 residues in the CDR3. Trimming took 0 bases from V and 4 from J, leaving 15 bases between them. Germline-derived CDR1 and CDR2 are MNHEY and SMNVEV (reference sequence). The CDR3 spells CASSLSWGLLGETQYF. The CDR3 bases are TGTGCCAGCAGTTTATCATGGGGCCTGTTGGGAGAGACCCAGTACTTC.

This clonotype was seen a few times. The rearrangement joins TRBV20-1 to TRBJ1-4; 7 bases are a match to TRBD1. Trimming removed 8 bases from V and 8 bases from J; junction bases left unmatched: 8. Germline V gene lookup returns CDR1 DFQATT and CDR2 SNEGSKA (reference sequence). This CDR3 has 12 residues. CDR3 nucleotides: TGCAGTTCCTCAGGGGGAGGAGAAAAACTGTTTTTT. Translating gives CSSSGGGEKLFF.

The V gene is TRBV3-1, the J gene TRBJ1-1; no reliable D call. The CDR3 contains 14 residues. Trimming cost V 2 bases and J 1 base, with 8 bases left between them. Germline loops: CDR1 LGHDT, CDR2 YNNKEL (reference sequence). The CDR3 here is CASSQRAKNTEAFF. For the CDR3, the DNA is TGTGCCAGCAGCCAAAGGGCGAAGAACACTGAAGCTTTCTTT.

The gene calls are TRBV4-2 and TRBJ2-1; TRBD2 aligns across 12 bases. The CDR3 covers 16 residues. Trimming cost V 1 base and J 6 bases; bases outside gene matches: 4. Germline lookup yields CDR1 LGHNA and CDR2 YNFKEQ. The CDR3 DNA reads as TGTGCCAGCAGCCAAGGGACTAGCGGGACTTCCAATGAGCAGTTCTTC. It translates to CASSQGTSGTSNEQFF.

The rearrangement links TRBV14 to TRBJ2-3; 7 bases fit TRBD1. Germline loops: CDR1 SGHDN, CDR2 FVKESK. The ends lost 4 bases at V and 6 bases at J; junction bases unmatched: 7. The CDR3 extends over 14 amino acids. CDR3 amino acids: CASSLGTAFDTQYF. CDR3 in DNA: TGTGCCAGCAGCCTGGGGACAGCCTTTGATACGCAGTATTTT.

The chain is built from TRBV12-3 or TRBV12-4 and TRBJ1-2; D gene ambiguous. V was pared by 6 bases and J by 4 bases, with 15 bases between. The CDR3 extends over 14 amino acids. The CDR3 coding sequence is TGTGCCAGCAGCCCCCTTTTCGCACTCTATGGCTACACCTTC. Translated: CASSPLFALYGYTF.

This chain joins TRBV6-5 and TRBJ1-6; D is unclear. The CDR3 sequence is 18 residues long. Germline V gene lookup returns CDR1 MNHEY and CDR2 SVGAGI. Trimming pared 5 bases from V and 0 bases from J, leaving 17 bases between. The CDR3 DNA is TGTGCCAGCAGTCTACGGATATCCTGGAGCTCCTATAATTCACCCCTCCACTTT. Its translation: CASSLRISWSSYNSPLHF.

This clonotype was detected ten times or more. As DNA, the CDR3 is TGTGCCAGCAGTTTTACTAGCGGGTACACAGATACGCAGTATTTT. Its protein product is CASSFTSGYTDTQYF. The chain recombines TRBV12-3 or TRBV12-4 with TRBJ2-3, with TRBD2 matching over 9 bases. J gave up 2 bases and V 3 bases, and 3 bases lay outside the gene matches. This CDR3 comprises 15 residues.

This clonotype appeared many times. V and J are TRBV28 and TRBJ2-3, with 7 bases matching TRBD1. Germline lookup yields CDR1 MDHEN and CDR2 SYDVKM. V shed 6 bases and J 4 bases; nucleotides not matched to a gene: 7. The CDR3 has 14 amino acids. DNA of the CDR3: TGTGCCAGCAGCTTACCCCAGGGGGCAGATACGCAGTATTTT. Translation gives CASSLPQGADTQYF.

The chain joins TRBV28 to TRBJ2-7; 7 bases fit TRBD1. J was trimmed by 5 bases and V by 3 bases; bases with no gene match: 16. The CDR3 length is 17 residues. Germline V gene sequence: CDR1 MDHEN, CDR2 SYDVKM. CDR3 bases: TGTGCCAGCAGTTTTTCCCCCGGGCAGGGGGAGTTCAACGAGCAGTACTTC. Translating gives CASSFSPGQGEFNEQYF.

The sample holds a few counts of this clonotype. CDR3 loop: CASSQDLPGSNEQFF. The CDR3 DNA follows: TGTGCCAGCAGCCAAGATTTGCCGGGGAGCAATGAGCAGTTCTTC. The chain carries TRBV3-1 and TRBJ2-1; a weak D match, TRBD2 (5 bases). V was shortened by 0 bases and J by 6 bases, with 12 bases between the two germline ends. Germline CDR1 and CDR2: LGHDT and YNNKEL (reference sequence). The CDR3 length is 15 residues.

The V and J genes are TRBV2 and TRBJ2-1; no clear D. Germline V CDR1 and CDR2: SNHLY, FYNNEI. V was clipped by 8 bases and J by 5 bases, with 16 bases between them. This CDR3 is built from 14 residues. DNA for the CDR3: TGTGCCAGCCGCGAGAAATTGGGTGACAATGAGCAGTTCTTC. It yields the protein CASREKLGDNEQFF.

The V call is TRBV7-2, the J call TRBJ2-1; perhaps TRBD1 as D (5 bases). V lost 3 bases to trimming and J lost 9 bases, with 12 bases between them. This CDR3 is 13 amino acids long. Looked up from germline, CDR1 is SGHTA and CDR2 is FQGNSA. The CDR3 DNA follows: TGTACCAGCAGCTTTAAGGGGTCTCGTGAGCAGTTCTTC. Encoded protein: CTSSFKGSREQFF.

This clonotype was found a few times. CDR3 in DNA: TGCAGTGCTAGAGACGGGACTAGCGGGAGCCACGAGCAGTACTTC. Amino acids: CSARDGTSGSHEQYF. The J gene is TRBJ2-4, the V gene TRBV20-1; 14 bases are a match to TRBD2. The DNA end lines up better with TRBJ2-7; the J call may be wrong. From germline, CDR1 is DFQATT and CDR2 SNEGSKA (reference sequence). The CDR3 has 15 residues.

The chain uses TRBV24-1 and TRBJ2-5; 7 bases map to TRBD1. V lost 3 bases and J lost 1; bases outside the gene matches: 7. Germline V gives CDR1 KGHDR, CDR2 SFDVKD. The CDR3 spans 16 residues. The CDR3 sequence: CATSDPGGRIQETQYF. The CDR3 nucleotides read TGTGCCACCAGTGATCCAGGGGGACGGATCCAAGAGACCCAGTACTTC.

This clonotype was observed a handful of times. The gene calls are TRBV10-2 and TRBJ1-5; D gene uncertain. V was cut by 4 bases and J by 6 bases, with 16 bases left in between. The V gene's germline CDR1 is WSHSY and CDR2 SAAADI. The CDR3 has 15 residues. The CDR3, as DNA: TGCGCCAGCAGTGTGGCAGGAGGTGAGAGTCAGCCCCAGCATTTT. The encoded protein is CASSVAGGESQPQHF.

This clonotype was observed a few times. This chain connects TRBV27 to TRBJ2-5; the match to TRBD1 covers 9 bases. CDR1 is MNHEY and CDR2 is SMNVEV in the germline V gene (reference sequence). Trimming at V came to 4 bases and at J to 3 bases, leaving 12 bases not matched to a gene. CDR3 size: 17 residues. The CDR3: CASSSGTGIKGEETQYF. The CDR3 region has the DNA TGTGCCAGCAGTTCCGGGACAGGGATCAAAGGGGAAGAGACCCAGTACTTC.